What follows are 8 T cell receptor beta chains derived from one specimen sequenced in a study of CD8 T cells in Susac syndrome. RNA in amounts of roughly 0.5 to 1 ug was reverse transcribed with random hexamers. TCRdb analysed the immunoSEQ multiplex PCR reads with MiXCR anew, one entry per CDR3 protein. The sample records about 120,000 distinct CDR3 sequences, 94% being singletons. The sequencing sample was made of CD4+ T cells from PBMCs. These TCRs come from a human donor in good health.

J is TRBJ1-1 and V is TRBV29-1; 9 bases are shared with TRBD1. Germline CDR1 is SQVTM and CDR2 is ANQGSEA. With V trimmed by 7 bases and J by 3 bases, 6 bases remained unmatched. The CDR3 spans 13 residues. The CDR3 nucleotides are TGCAGCGCCTCGGACAGGGGAGACACTGAAGCTTTCTTT. Its translation is CSASDRGDTEAFF.

The sample holds one count of this clonotype. The genes are TRBV7-6 and TRBJ1-1, with TRBD1 matching 8 bases. Germline V lookup: CDR1 SGHVS, CDR2 FNYEAQ. CDR3 size: 14 residues. The V and J ends lost 2 bases and 4 bases, in that order; junction bases with no gene match: 3. CDR3 DNA: TGTGCCAGCAGCTTACAGGGGGCGCGCACTGAAGCTTTCTTT. Protein: CASSLQGARTEAFF.

The chain combines TRBV29-1 with TRBJ2-2; D unclear. The CDR3 extends over 13 amino acids. Germline V gene data show CDR1 as SQVTM and CDR2 as ANQGSEA. V was clipped by 3 bases and J by 0 bases, with 5 bases between them. The CDR3 coding sequence is TGCAGCGTTGATGTGACGAACACCGGGGAGCTGTTTTTT. Amino acids: CSVDVTNTGELFF.

In its sample, this clonotype was seen once. This chain joins TRBV20-1 and TRBJ1-1; TRBD1 matches at 7 bases. Trimming at V came to 1 base and at J to 4 bases, leaving 6 bases not matched to a gene. The CDR3 is 14 amino acids. CDR1 DFQATT and CDR2 SNEGSKA come from the germline V gene (reference sequence). This CDR3 reads CSARGAQGGTEAFF. The CDR3 DNA follows: TGCAGTGCTAGAGGGGCGCAGGGGGGCACTGAAGCTTTCTTT.

The genes are TRBV13 and TRBJ2-3; 15 positions agree with TRBD2. The CDR3 consists of 18 residues. The trim removed 1 base at V and 3 bases at J, leaving 5 bases unmatched. From germline, CDR1 is PRHDT and CDR2 FYEKMQ (reference sequence). The CDR3: CASSLVGLAGGETDTQYF. In DNA form, the CDR3 reads TGTGCCAGCAGCTTAGTGGGACTAGCGGGAGGTGAGACAGATACGCAGTATTTT.

The rearrangement links TRBV6-2 or TRBV6-3 to TRBJ2-6; D ambiguous. V lost 2 bases and J 0 bases, leaving 5 bases between the germline ends. The CDR3 totals 15 residues. Germline V gives CDR1 MNHEY, CDR2 SVGEGT. The CDR3 DNA reads TGTGCCAGCAGTTACGGGGACTCTGGGGCCAACGTCCTGACTTTC. Translating it yields CASSYGDSGANVLTF.

The CDR3 here is CASSYADNYEQYF. CDR3 in DNA: TGTGCCAGCAGTTATGCGGACAACTACGAGCAGTACTTC. The V call is TRBV6-5, the J call TRBJ2-7; tentatively, D is TRBD1 (5 bases). V was shortened by 3 bases and J by 3 bases, with 9 bases between the two germline ends. CDR1 is MNHEY, CDR2 SVGAGI, per germline. The CDR3 consists of 13 residues.

This clonotype was recorded only once. The chain has TRBV19 and TRBJ2-7; 8 bases match TRBD2. Per germline, CDR1 LNHDA and CDR2 SQIVND (reference sequence). V lost 4 bases to trimming and J lost 0 bases; unmatched junction nucleotides: 8. The CDR3 sequence is 16 residues long. The CDR3 loop is CASSTLLAESSYEQYF. Written as DNA, the CDR3 is TGTGCCAGTAGTACCCTACTAGCGGAGTCCTCCTACGAGCAGTACTTC.